These 21 T cell receptor beta chains were all obtained from the same sample, sequenced in a study of molecular identifiers for immune sequencing clone quantification (dated by TCRdb to between 2017 and 2018). Preparation of the library involved PCR. For sequencing, a NextSeq 500 was employed. In TCRdb, the public reads were trimmed at Q25 with fastp and aligned with MiXCR, with productive beta chains retained. When rows share a CDR3 protein, they turn into one entry using the most common DNA and genes. Across this sample there are about half a million distinct CDR3 sequences, with roughly 26% seen only once. Under 0.8% of the sample rests with the top ten. Sequencing was done on a sample of naive CD8+ T cells from blood, with Jurkat cell RNA spiked in. What this sample's cell subset or site label stands for: FACS-sorted CD8+CD4-CCR7+CD45RA+ naive T cells. Source of these receptors: a human donor in good health. Some libraries in this study had Jurkat cell RNA spiked in.

This chain joins TRBV6-2 or TRBV6-3 and TRBJ2-4; 7 nucleotides agree with TRBD2. The trim removed 2 bases at V and 8 bases at J, leaving 21 bases unmatched. CDR1 is MNHEY, CDR2 SVGEGT, per germline. CDR3 length: 19 residues. In DNA form, the CDR3 reads TGTGCCAGCAGTTACAGCAGACAGCCGACTAGCACCCAAGGGGACATTCAGTACTTC. Amino acid sequence: CASSYSRQPTSTQGDIQYF.

Comments on this clonotype: Just one base apart from a much larger clone, this may be a read error. This chain joins TRBV7-6 and TRBJ2-3; 8 bases are shared with TRBD1. Looked up from germline, CDR1 is SGHVS and CDR2 is FNYEAQ. The CDR3 spans 14 residues. This CDR3 is CASSFGQGDDTHYF. CDR3 coding DNA: TGTGCCAGCAGCTTCGGACAGGGTGACGATACGCACTATTTT.

This clonotype was seen at least ten times. V is TRBV10-3 and J is TRBJ1-5; 8 positions agree with TRBD1. The germline V gene encodes CDR1 ENHRY and CDR2 SYGVKD. The CDR3 is 15 amino acids. V lost 3 bases to trimming and J lost 6 bases; unmatched junction nucleotides: 7. The CDR3: CAISDLGQVGQPQHF. The CDR3 nucleotides read TGTGCCATCAGTGATTTGGGACAGGTCGGTCAGCCCCAGCATTTT.

In its sample, this clonotype was seen a few times. The chain links TRBV19 to TRBJ2-2; TRBD2 agrees at 7 bases. In germline, CDR1 is LNHDA, CDR2 SQIVND (reference sequence). CDR3 length equals 15 residues. The trim removed 3 bases at V and 4 bases at J, leaving 5 bases unmatched. Here the CDR3 reads CASSIGTKGTGELFF. The CDR3 DNA follows: TGTGCCAGTAGTATCGGGACTAAAGGCACCGGGGAGCTGTTTTTT.

This clonotype was detected a few times. V and J are TRBV27 and TRBJ2-4; no firm D call. This CDR3 has 13 amino acids. Germline CDR1 is MNHEY and CDR2 is SMNVEV (reference sequence). Trimming left V 4 bases short and J 5 bases short, with 9 bases between. The CDR3 DNA is TGTGCCAGCAGTTCAACATTGGAAAACATTCAGTACTTC. It yields the protein CASSSTLENIQYF.

This clonotype was picked up a small number of times. A junction end diverges from the germline sequence, so it may reflect a read error. J is TRBJ2-3 and V is TRBV5-1; D is possibly TRBD1 (6 bases). The CDR3 is made up of 15 amino acids. Germline V gene lookup returns CDR1 SGHRS and CDR2 YFSETQ. As DNA, the CDR3 is TGCGCCTGCAGCTTGCTACAGGGCGGGACAGATACGCAGTATTTT. Amino acid sequence: CACSLLQGGTDTQYF.

This clonotype was observed many times. This chain joins TRBV12-3 or TRBV12-4 and TRBJ1-5; D is uncertain. V lost 4 bases and J 12 bases, leaving 16 bases between the germline ends. This CDR3 is 13 amino acids long. CDR3 bases: TGTGCCAGCAGTTCCGAATCTTATCAAAGCCAGCATTTT. This gives the protein CASSSESYQSQHF.

Remarks on this clonotype: A much larger clone lies a single base off, so this may be a read error. The rearrangement joins TRBV11-2 to TRBJ2-7, with 7 bases that match TRBD2. CDR3 length: 13 amino acids. Looked up from germline, CDR1 is SGHAT and CDR2 is FQNNGV. The CDR3 nucleotides read TGTGCCAGCAGCCCCTCGACTAGCCACGAGCGGTACTTC. Translated: CASSPSTSHERYF. Supplemented by reference TRBV11-2 and TRBJ2-7, the full variable domain reads EAGVAQSPRYKIIEKRQSVAFWCNPISGHATLYWYQQILGQGPKLLIQFQNNGVVDDSQLPKDRFSAERLKGVDSTLKIQPAKLEDSAVYLCASSPSTSHERYFGPGTRLTVT.

Worth noting for this clonotype: One base away lies a much larger clone, so this may be a sequencing read error. No conserved phenylalanine or tryptophan is present at the end of the CDR3, so a read error is the likely explanation. The chain recombines TRBV29-1 with TRBJ2-1, with D possibly TRBD2 on 5 matching bases. Per the germline V gene, CDR1 is SQVTM and CDR2 is ANQGSEA. The CDR3 loop spans 10 amino acids. Trimming cost V 5 bases and J 9 bases, with 8 bases left between them. This CDR3 is CSVYSVEQFL. In DNA, the CDR3 is TGCAGCGTTTATAGCGTTGAGCAGTTCCTC.

This clonotype turned up a few times. The chain recombines TRBV5-6 with TRBJ2-7; D uncertain. The CDR3 has 16 residues. V dropped 0 bases and J dropped 0 bases, with 13 bases sitting between them. CDR1 is SGHDT and CDR2 is YYEEEE in the germline V gene. The CDR3 spells CASSLDVGPRSYEQYF. In DNA, the CDR3 is TGTGCCAGCAGCTTGGATGTCGGACCACGCTCCTACGAGCAGTACTTC.

This rearrangement joins TRBV11-2 to TRBJ2-7; no clear D. Germline V lookup: CDR1 SGHAT, CDR2 FQNNGV. CDR3 length: 12 amino acids. Trimming cost V 3 bases and J 7 bases, with 10 bases left between them. CDR3 in amino acids: CASSFALREQYF. In nucleotides, the CDR3 is TGTGCCAGCAGCTTCGCCCTGCGGGAGCAGTACTTC.

The chain employs TRBV4-3 and TRBJ2-7; 7 nucleotides align to TRBD2. CDR1 and CDR2 (germline): LGHNA, YSLEER. The trim removed 1 base at V and 4 bases at J, leaving 7 bases unmatched. This CDR3 has 15 residues. The CDR3 DNA follows: TGCGCCAGCAGCCAAGGCGGGGGTCTGGAGTACGAGCAGTACTTC. As protein: CASSQGGGLEYEQYF.

Notes on this clonotype: This could be a read error, since a much larger clone is one nucleotide away. The V call is TRBV6-5, the J call TRBJ2-7; D might be TRBD1 (6 bases). From germline, CDR1 is MNHEY and CDR2 SVGAGI. The CDR3 runs to 13 residues. The CDR3 loop is CASSNGQPYGQYF. The CDR3 region has the DNA TGTGCCAGCAGTAACGGACAGCCCTACGGGCAGTACTTC.

This chain joins TRBV7-2 and TRBJ1-5; no clear D. V was clipped by 4 bases and J by 0 bases, with 13 bases between them. The CDR3 totals 16 residues. Germline V gives CDR1 SGHTA, CDR2 FQGNSA. The CDR3 here is CASSSVASDSNQPQHF. The DNA of the CDR3 is TGTGCCAGCAGCTCCGTTGCATCAGATAGCAATCAGCCCCAGCATTTT. The full variable domain, with the rest looked up from reference TRBV7-2 and TRBJ1-5, is GAGVSQSPSNKVTEKGKDVELRCDPISGHTALYWYRQSLGQGLEFLIYFQGNSAPDKSGLPSDRFSAERTGGSVSTLTIQRTQQEDSAVYLCASSSVASDSNQPQHFGDGTRLSIL.

This clonotype was seen many times. The chain recombines TRBV6-5 with TRBJ1-5; a weak D match, TRBD1 (6 bases). Trimming removed 6 bases from V and 0 bases from J, with 12 bases in between. CDR3 length: 15 amino acids. Per the germline V gene, CDR1 is MNHEY and CDR2 is SVGAGI. CDR3 sequence reads: CASRPGQFSNQPQHF. The CDR3 DNA sequence: TGTGCCAGCAGGCCCGGACAGTTTAGCAATCAGCCCCAGCATTTT.

The rearrangement uses TRBV12-3 or TRBV12-4 and TRBJ2-7; D uncertain. The CDR3 is made up of 12 amino acids. V was cut by 4 bases and J by 7 bases, with 11 bases left in between. CDR3 sequence reads: CASSSNQLEQYF. In DNA, the CDR3 is TGTGCCAGCAGTTCAAACCAGTTGGAGCAGTACTTC.

The chain uses TRBV19 and TRBJ1-1; D is uncertain. Trimming took 7 bases from V and 1 from J, leaving 16 bases between them. The CDR3 has 15 residues. CDR1 is LNHDA and CDR2 is SQIVND in the germline V gene (reference sequence). CDR3: CASIIGGLSNTEAFF. The CDR3 DNA reads as TGTGCCAGTATTATTGGAGGCCTTTCGAACACTGAAGCTTTCTTT.

The CDR3 reads CASSRNTGARTEAFF. DNA for the CDR3: TGTGCCAGCAGCCGAAACACAGGGGCAAGGACTGAAGCTTTCTTT. The chain couples TRBV16 to TRBJ1-1, with 7 nucleotides matching TRBD1. There are 15 residues in the CDR3. Germline trimming cut 4 bases from V and 5 bases from J; bases unmatched to any gene: 10. CDR1 and CDR2 (germline): KGHSY, FQNENV.

The sample holds a few counts of this clonotype. The V gene is TRBV6-5, the J gene TRBJ2-1; 8 bases are shared with TRBD1. Germline V CDR1 and CDR2: MNHEY, SVGAGI. Germline trimming cut 10 bases from V and 10 bases from J; bases unmatched to any gene: 6. This CDR3 comprises 11 residues. The DNA of the CDR3 is TGTGCCACCAACAGGGGGGACGAGCAGTTCTTC. It encodes CATNRGDEQFF.

With respect to this clonotype: A much larger clone is a single base away; this may be a read error. This chain joins TRBV25-1 and TRBJ2-1; TRBD2 agrees at 8 bases. Germline-derived CDR1 and CDR2 are MGHDK and SYGVNS. The CDR3 has 14 amino acids. The CDR3 region has the DNA TGTGCCGGCAGTGTCGCTAGCGGGTCCCATGAGCAGTTCTTC. As protein: CAGSVASGSHEQFF. Drawing the rest from reference TRBV25-1 and TRBJ2-1, the complete variable domain is EADIYQTPRYLVIGTGKKITLECSQTMGHDKMYWYQQDPGMELHLIHYSYGVNSTEKGDLSSESTVSRIRTEHFPLTLESARPSHTSQYLCAGSVASGSHEQFFGPGTRLTVL.

This clonotype was recorded many times. The chain employs TRBV29-1 and TRBJ2-7; no definite D call. The CDR3 sequence is 19 residues long. Trimming stripped 7 bases from V and 1 base from J, with 32 bases between. Germline CDR1 and CDR2: SQVTM and ANQGSEA. The CDR3 nucleotides read TGCAGCGGGCCTGAAAAGGTCGGATCTCGCGCCCCTAGTTCCTACGAGCAGTACTTC. Its protein is CSGPEKVGSRAPSSYEQYF.